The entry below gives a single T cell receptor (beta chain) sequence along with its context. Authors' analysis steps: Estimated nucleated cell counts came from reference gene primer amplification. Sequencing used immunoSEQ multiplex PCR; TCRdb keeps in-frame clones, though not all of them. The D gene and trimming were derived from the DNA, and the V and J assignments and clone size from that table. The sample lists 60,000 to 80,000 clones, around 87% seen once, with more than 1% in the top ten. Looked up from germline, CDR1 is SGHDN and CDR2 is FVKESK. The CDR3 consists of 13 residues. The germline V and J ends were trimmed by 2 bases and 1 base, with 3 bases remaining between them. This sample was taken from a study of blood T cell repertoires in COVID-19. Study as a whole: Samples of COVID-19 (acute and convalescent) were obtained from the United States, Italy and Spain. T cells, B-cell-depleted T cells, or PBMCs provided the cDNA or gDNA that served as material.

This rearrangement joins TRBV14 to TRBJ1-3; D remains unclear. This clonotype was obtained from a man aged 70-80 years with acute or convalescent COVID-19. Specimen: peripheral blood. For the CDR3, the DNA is TGTGCCAGCAGCCAACGGTCTGGAAACACCATATATTTT. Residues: CASSQRSGNTIYF.